A single sample gave rise to the 23 T cell receptor beta chains below, sequenced in a study of CD8+ T cells in alopecia areata. Treatment of the sample: oral pan-JAK inhibitor, 5-10 mg twice daily. RNA extraction was followed by reverse transcription into cDNA, which acted as the sequencing template. Sequencing was performed with immunoSEQ multiplex PCR; in TCRdb, only in-frame clones are kept and a portion is missing. The profile shows about 220,000 clones, under 75% of them singletons. Sequenced material: CD4+ T cells sorted from blood, taken at week 4, from a patient treated with tofacitinib. All receptors come from a human donor with alopecia areata.

The chain joins TRBV4-3 to TRBJ1-5; unclear D gene. The CDR3 spans 17 residues. Trimming took off 0 bases at V and 0 bases at J, with 12 bases between the two ends. CDR1 is LGHNA and CDR2 is YSLEER in the germline V gene. CDR3 sequence: CASSQDLKLNSNQPQHF. The CDR3, as DNA: TGCGCCAGCAGCCAAGACCTAAAACTTAATAGCAATCAGCCCCAGCATTTT.

This chain connects TRBV15 to TRBJ2-3, with TRBD2 matching over 8 bases. The V segment lost 1 base and the J segment 1 base; nucleotides outside the gene matches: 4. This CDR3 is 16 amino acids long. Germline CDR1 LNHNV, CDR2 YYDKDF (reference sequence). CDR3 in amino acids: CATSRGGAGGTDTQYF. The CDR3, as DNA: TGTGCCACCAGCAGAGGGGGAGCGGGGGGCACAGATACGCAGTATTTT. Using reference TRBV15 and TRBJ2-3 for the parts outside the CDR3, the full variable domain is DAMVIQNPRYQVTQFGKPVTLSCSQTLNHNVMYWYQQKSSQAPKLLFHYYDKDFNNEADTPDNFQSRRPNTSFCFLDIRSPGLGDTAMYLCATSRGGAGGTDTQYFGPGTRLTVL.

V is TRBV7-6 and J is TRBJ2-1; no definite D call. Per the germline V gene, CDR1 is SGHVS and CDR2 is FNYEAQ. Trimming pared 1 base from V and 5 bases from J, leaving 6 bases between. The CDR3 sequence is 13 residues long. This CDR3 reads CASSLGVHNEQFF. CDR3 bases: TGTGCCAGCAGCTTAGGGGTGCACAATGAGCAGTTCTTC.

The V call is TRBV29-1, the J call TRBJ2-2; D unclear. With 5 bases removed from V and 3 bases from J, the gap between germline ends came to 4 bases. The CDR3 has 11 residues. Germline V gives CDR1 SQVTM, CDR2 ANQGSEA. Written as DNA, the CDR3 is TGCAGCGTTCGGGACACCGGGGAGCTGTTTTTT. Its translation: CSVRDTGELFF.

The genes are TRBV19 and TRBJ1-1; the D gene is possibly TRBD1 (5 bases). Germline V lookup: CDR1 LNHDA, CDR2 SQIVND (reference sequence). The CDR3 has 13 residues. V gave up 3 bases and J gave up 7 bases, with 12 bases separating them. The CDR3 is CASSINQGDEAFF. DNA for the CDR3: TGTGCCAGTAGTATTAACCAGGGCGATGAAGCTTTCTTT.

In its sample, this clone was seen a few times. The same CDR3 can be traced to other DNA sequences in this sample. The rearrangement links TRBV19 to TRBJ1-2; D is perhaps TRBD1 (6 bases). The CDR3 sequence is 13 residues long. V lost 2 bases to trimming and J lost 4 bases, with 8 bases between them. The germline V gene has CDR1 LNHDA and CDR2 SQIVND (reference sequence). Here the CDR3 reads CASSIQGPYGYTF. CDR3 sequence (DNA): TGTGCCAGTAGTATACAGGGGCCCTATGGCTACACCTTC.

The chain has TRBV2 and TRBJ2-7; D may correspond to TRBD1 or TRBD2 (5 bases each). CDR3 length equals 13 residues. Germline CDR1 SNHLY, CDR2 FYNNEI. The germline V and J ends were trimmed by 4 bases and 3 bases, with 10 bases remaining between them. CDR3: CASSGGIGYEQYF. CDR3 DNA sequence: TGTGCCAGCAGTGGGGGGATAGGCTACGAGCAGTACTTC.

V and J are TRBV7-2 and TRBJ2-7; TRBD2 agrees at 11 bases. The CDR3 is made up of 16 amino acids. Germline V lookup: CDR1 SGHTA, CDR2 FQGNSA. V lost 5 bases, J lost 2 bases, and 8 bases stayed unmatched. The CDR3 nucleotides are TGTGCCAGCAGCCCCTTACTACTAGCGGGGGCCTACGAGCAGTACTTC. Protein sequence: CASSPLLLAGAYEQYF.

This clone turned up a few times. The chain carries TRBV15 and TRBJ2-7, with D possibly being TRBD1 (6 bases). Trimming shortened V by 1 base and J by 6 bases, and 13 bases separated the two germline ends. Germline V gene lookup returns CDR1 LNHNV and CDR2 YYDKDF (reference sequence). The CDR3 covers 14 residues. CDR3 amino acids: CATSRGTVGGEQYF. CDR3 coding DNA: TGTGCCACCAGCAGAGGGACAGTAGGAGGCGAGCAGTACTTC. Combining the CDR3 with reference TRBV15 and TRBJ2-7 gives the whole variable domain DAMVIQNPRYQVTQFGKPVTLSCSQTLNHNVMYWYQQKSSQAPKLLFHYYDKDFNNEADTPDNFQSRRPNTSFCFLDIRSPGLGDTAMYLCATSRGTVGGEQYFGPGTRLTVT.

In DNA form, the CDR3 reads TGTGCCAGCAGTGGCCTAGTCGAGCAGTACTTC. Encoded protein: CASSGLVEQYF. The chain combines TRBV2 with TRBJ2-7; the D is unclear. Per germline, CDR1 SNHLY and CDR2 FYNNEI. V shed 4 bases and J shed 6 bases, with 7 bases lying between them. The CDR3 runs to 11 residues.

This chain uses TRBV5-1 with TRBJ2-1, with D unclear. The CDR3 has 13 amino acids. Germline V lookup: CDR1 SGHRS, CDR2 YFSETQ. V was shortened by 0 bases and J by 10 bases, with 11 bases between the two germline ends. The DNA of the CDR3 is TGCGCCAGCAGCTTGGGGATGGTTGAGGAGCAGTTCTTC. Translated: CASSLGMVEEQFF.

The V gene is TRBV7-2, the J gene TRBJ2-1, with D perhaps matching TRBD1 or TRBD2 (5 bases each). Trimming cost V 3 bases and J 4 bases, with 13 bases left between them. Germline values: CDR1 SGHTA, CDR2 FQGNSA. The CDR3 runs 15 residues. The CDR3 bases are TGTGCCAGCAGCTTTCCCCGGGACCAGTACAATGAGCAGTTCTTC. It is translated as CASSFPRDQYNEQFF.

This clone was observed a handful of times. This chain joins TRBV5-1 and TRBJ2-5, with unresolved D. CDR1 SGHRS and CDR2 YFSETQ come from the germline V gene. V was clipped by 0 bases and J by 2 bases, with 11 bases between them. The CDR3 has 15 residues. DNA of the CDR3: TGCGCCAGCAGCTTGGCCGCGCAGTTGCAAGAGACCCAGTACTTC. This encodes CASSLAAQLQETQYF.

This clone came up a few times. Other nucleotide sequences from this sample produce the same CDR3. The V gene is TRBV30, the J gene TRBJ2-2; D ambiguous. V was cut by 1 base and J by 1 base, with 4 bases left in between. Germline V gene lookup returns CDR1 GTSNPN and CDR2 SVGIG (reference sequence). The CDR3 runs to 13 residues. CDR3 protein: CAWSGRNTGELFF. DNA of the CDR3: TGTGCCTGGAGTGGTAGGAACACCGGGGAGCTGTTTTTT. Using reference TRBV30 and TRBJ2-2 for the parts outside the CDR3, the full variable domain is SQTIHQWPATLVQPVGSPLSLECTVEGTSNPNLYWYRQAAGRGLQLLFYSVGIGQISSEVPQNLSASRPQDRQFILSSKKLLLSDSGFYLCAWSGRNTGELFFGEGSRLTVL.

The chain is built from TRBV27 and TRBJ1-5; tentative D call: TRBD1 (6 bases). Germline lookup yields CDR1 MNHEY and CDR2 SMNVEV (reference sequence). CDR3 length: 14 residues. Between the trimmed V and J ends, which lost 4 bases and 4 bases, there was a span of 11 bases. As DNA, the CDR3 is TGTGCCAGCAGTTCCCTTAGGGGGAATCAGCCCCAGCATTTT. Translating gives CASSSLRGNQPQHF.

This clone has only a few counts. This rearrangement joins TRBV9 to TRBJ2-1; 11 bases fit TRBD2. Germline V CDR1 and CDR2: SGDLS, YYNGEE. This CDR3 has 16 amino acids. Trimming removed 2 bases from V and 8 bases from J; junction bases left unmatched: 9. The CDR3: CASSVSGGALIDEQFF. CDR3 in DNA: TGTGCCAGCAGCGTTAGCGGGGGGGCCCTGATTGATGAGCAGTTCTTC. The full variable domain, with the rest looked up from reference TRBV9 and TRBJ2-1, is DSGVTQTPKHLITATGQRVTLRCSPRSGDLSVYWYQQSLDQGLQFLIQYYNGEERAKGNILERFSAQQFPDLHSELNLSSLELGDSALYFCASSVSGGALIDEQFFGPGTRLTVL.

This clone appeared a few times. V usage is TRBV6-1 and J usage is TRBJ1-2; maybe TRBD1 (6 bases). Per germline, CDR1 MNHNS and CDR2 SASEGT. V lost 3 bases and J 3 bases, leaving 11 bases between the germline ends. This CDR3 comprises 14 residues. The CDR3 loop reads CASSELGGHYGYTF. DNA for the CDR3: TGTGCCAGCAGTGAGCTAGGGGGACACTATGGCTACACCTTC.

This chain links TRBV27 with TRBJ1-6, with TRBD1 as a possible D gene (6 bases). V was pared by 1 base and J by 0 bases, with 7 bases between. This CDR3 contains 16 residues. Germline CDR1 MNHEY, CDR2 SMNVEV (reference sequence). CDR3 DNA sequence: TGTGCCAGCAGTTTATTGACAGGCTCCTATAATTCACCCCTCCACTTT. Its protein is CASSLLTGSYNSPLHF.

The rearrangement links TRBV27 to TRBJ1-6; a possible D gene is TRBD1 (5 bases). Looked up from germline, CDR1 is MNHEY and CDR2 is SMNVEV (reference sequence). Trimming took off 6 bases at V and 7 bases at J, with 7 bases between the two ends. The CDR3 loop spans 12 amino acids. The CDR3 reads CASRTANSPLHF. The CDR3 region has the DNA TGTGCCAGCAGGACAGCGAATTCACCCCTCCACTTT.

This chain joins TRBV9 and TRBJ1-1; no clear D gene. Germline values: CDR1 SGDLS, CDR2 YYNGEE. This CDR3 region has 14 residues. V gave up 0 bases and J gave up 3 bases, with 9 bases separating them. The CDR3 DNA reads TGTGCCAGCAGCGTAGTTGCGGGCTACACTGAAGCTTTCTTT. Translated, it gives CASSVVAGYTEAFF.

CDR3 nucleotides: TGTGCCAGCAGCTGGGTTACTCAGGGGCCAGATACGCAGTATTTT. It translates to CASSWVTQGPDTQYF. The V call is TRBV11-2, the J call TRBJ2-3, with TRBD1 as a possible D gene (6 bases). The CDR3 sequence is 15 residues long. Germline CDR1 is SGHAT and CDR2 is FQNNGV. With 4 bases removed from V and 4 bases from J, the gap between germline ends came to 15 bases.

This clone has just a few counts. The rearrangement uses TRBV2 and TRBJ1-3; D not resolved. V was cut by 7 bases and J by 4 bases, with 17 bases left in between. The CDR3 is 15 amino acids. Per the germline V gene, CDR1 is SNHLY and CDR2 is FYNNEI. The DNA of the CDR3 is TGTGCCAGCAACGGAAATTCAGCTTTCGGAAACACCATATATTTT. It yields the protein CASNGNSAFGNTIYF.

The chain combines TRBV7-3 with TRBJ1-1, with 9 bases fitting TRBD1. CDR3 length: 13 amino acids. Germline V gives CDR1 SGHTA, CDR2 FQGTGA. With 5 bases clipped from V and 9 bases from J, the junction kept 7 bases outside the gene matches. The CDR3 is CASSLGQGTQAFF. The CDR3 nucleotides read TGTGCCAGCAGCCTTGGACAGGGGACCCAAGCTTTCTTT.